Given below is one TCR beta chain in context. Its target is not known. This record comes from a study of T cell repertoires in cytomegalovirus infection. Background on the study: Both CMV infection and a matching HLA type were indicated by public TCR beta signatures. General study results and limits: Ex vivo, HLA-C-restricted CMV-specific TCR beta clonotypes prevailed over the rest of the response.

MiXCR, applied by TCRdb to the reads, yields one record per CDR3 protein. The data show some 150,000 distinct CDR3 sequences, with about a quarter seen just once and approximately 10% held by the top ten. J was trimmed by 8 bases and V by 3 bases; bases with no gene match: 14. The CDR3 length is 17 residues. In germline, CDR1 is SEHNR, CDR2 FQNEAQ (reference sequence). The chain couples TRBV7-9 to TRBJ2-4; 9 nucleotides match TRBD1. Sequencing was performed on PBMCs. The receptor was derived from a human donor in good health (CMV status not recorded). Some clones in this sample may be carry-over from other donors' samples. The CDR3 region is CASSFPPGQGFVDIQYF. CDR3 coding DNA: TGTGCCAGCAGCTTTCCTCCGGGACAGGGATTTGTGGACATTCAGTACTTC.